These T cell receptor beta chains were read from a single sample in a study of cytomegalovirus exposure and HLA in healthy donors. Clones were read by immunoSEQ multiplex PCR, and TCRdb kept only the in-frame ones, dropping some. Of about 190,000 clones detected, roughly four fifths appear once; the ten largest clones hold over 1.5%. The sample was PBMCs. The receptors were gathered from a man in his fifties or sixties in good health and CMV-seronegative. CDR3s include the opening cysteine and the closing phenylalanine or tryptophan. The D gene is left open where the match is weak. Size values are once, few and many counts, or a class for expanded clones, and some rows have none.

CDR3 protein: CASSLSLAGGSTDTQYF
CDR3 DNA: TGTGCCAGCAGCTTAAGCCTAGCGGGGGGGTCCACAGATACGCAGTATTTT
clone size: -
D gene: TRBD2
J gene: TRBJ2-3
V gene: TRBV7-3

CDR3 protein: CASSFTQTRGGYTF
CDR3 DNA: TGTGCCAGCAGCTTTACGCAAACACGAGGCGGCTACACCTTC
clone size: -
D gene: -
J gene: TRBJ1-2
V gene: TRBV7-2

CDR3 protein: CASSIRLAGGHYNEQFF
CDR3 DNA: TGTGCCAGTAGTATAAGACTAGCGGGAGGGCATTACAATGAGCAGTTCTTC
clone size: -
D gene: TRBD2
J gene: TRBJ2-1
V gene: TRBV19

CDR3 protein: CASSLNTVPGYGYTF
CDR3 DNA: TGTGCCAGCAGTTTAAATACAGTCCCAGGTTATGGCTACACCTTC
clone size: few
D gene: -
J gene: TRBJ1-2
V gene: TRBV28

CDR3 protein: CASSFLEPGSSPLHF
CDR3 DNA: TGTGCCAGCAGTTTCTTAGAGCCCGGGAGTTCACCCCTCCACTTT
clone size: -
D gene: -
J gene: TRBJ1-6
V gene: TRBV28

CDR3 protein: CASSPELAGGQETQYF
CDR3 DNA: TGTGCCAGCAGCCCCGAACTAGCGGGAGGACAAGAGACCCAGTACTTC
clone size: -
D gene: TRBD2
J gene: TRBJ2-5
V gene: TRBV9

CDR3 protein: CASNHAIESYSNQPQHF
CDR3 DNA: TGTGCCAGTAATCATGCGATAGAATCTTATAGCAATCAGCCCCAGCATTTT
clone size: -
D gene: -
J gene: TRBJ1-5
V gene: TRBV19

CDR3 protein: CASTNRLSEAFF
CDR3 DNA: TGTGCCAGCACCAACAGGCTCTCTGAAGCTTTCTTT
clone size: -
D gene: -
J gene: TRBJ1-1
V gene: TRBV25-1

CDR3 protein: CASSRDRGIYGYTF
CDR3 DNA: TGTGCCAGCAGTCGGGACAGGGGGATCTATGGCTACACCTTC
clone size: few
D gene: TRBD1
J gene: TRBJ1-2
V gene: TRBV28

CDR3 protein: CASTSGQNEKLFF
CDR3 DNA: TGTGCCAGCACGTCAGGACAAAATGAAAAACTGTTTTTT
clone size: -
D gene: -
J gene: TRBJ1-4
V gene: TRBV28

CDR3 protein: CASSPSSGSSGNTIYF
CDR3 DNA: TGTGCCAGTAGTCCCAGTTCGGGAAGCTCTGGAAACACCATATATTTT
clone size: -
D gene: -
J gene: TRBJ1-3
V gene: TRBV19

CDR3 protein: CATSRGGAYTEAFF
CDR3 DNA: TGTGCCACCAGCCGGGGGGGGGCGTACACTGAAGCTTTCTTT
clone size: -
D gene: -
J gene: TRBJ1-1
V gene: TRBV15

CDR3 protein: CASSTGVATQYF
CDR3 DNA: TGTGCCAGCAGCACAGGGGTGGCTACGCAGTATTTT
clone size: -
D gene: TRBD1
J gene: TRBJ2-3
V gene: TRBV5-6

CDR3 protein: CASSHPGHLNTEAFF
CDR3 DNA: TGCGCCAGCAGCCACCCGGGACATTTGAACACTGAAGCTTTCTTT
clone size: few
D gene: -
J gene: TRBJ1-1
V gene: TRBV4-1

CDR3 protein: CASSPQLERGTEAFF
CDR3 DNA: TGTGCCAGCAGTCCACAACTAGAAAGGGGGACTGAAGCTTTCTTT
clone size: -
D gene: -
J gene: TRBJ1-1
V gene: TRBV27